A selection of T cell receptor beta chains follows, all from one sample in a study of OX40 agonist ivuxolimab in advanced cancers. Sequenced by immunoSEQ multiplex PCR; TCRdb stores in-frame clones only, minus some. The table shows over 85,000 clones, with about nine tenths occurring only once. The material sequenced was CD4+ or CD8+ T cells sorted from blood, taken in a trial of the OX40 agonist ivuxolimab. The receptors here all came from an adult with an advanced solid tumor such as melanoma, head and neck, liver or kidney cancer. CDR3s include the opening cysteine and the closing phenylalanine or tryptophan. The D gene is left open where the match is weak.

j_gene	d_gene	v_gene	CDR3nt	CDR3aa
TRBJ2-7	-	TRBV7-2	TGTGCCAGCAGCTTTCTACCCTACGAGCAGTACTTC	CASSFLPYEQYF
TRBJ1-4	-	TRBV6-5	TGTGCCAGCAGACCGGGACTGCTAGAAAAACTGTTTTTT	CASRPGLLEKLFF
TRBJ2-1	-	TRBV11-1	TGTGCCAGCAGCTTACGGCCAGGGGCCTACAATGAGCAGTTCTTC	CASSLRPGAYNEQFF
TRBJ1-2	-	TRBV7-9	TGTGCCAGCAGCGTAGCCGGATGGGGGGAGGAGGACGATGGCTACACCTTC	CASSVAGWGEEDDGYTF
TRBJ1-1	TRBD1	TRBV18	TGTGCCAGCTCACGAACCGGGACAGGGGGGTCCATGAACACTGAAGCTTTCTTT	CASSRTGTGGSMNTEAFF
TRBJ2-3	TRBD2	TRBV10-3	TGTGCCATCAGTGAGGGACTAGGGCACCGCACAGATACGCAGTATTTT	CAISEGLGHRTDTQYF
TRBJ1-6	TRBD1	TRBV27	TGTGCCAGCAGTTTACAGGGGGGGCCCCTCCACTTT	CASSLQGGPLHF
TRBJ2-1	-	TRBV7-3	TGTGCCAGCAGCTTGTCGGGGGATGAGCAGTTCTTC	CASSLSGDEQFF
TRBJ1-3	TRBD1	TRBV18	TGTGCCAGCTCCCTCGGGACAGGCTCGGGAAACACCATATATTTT	CASSLGTGSGNTIYF
TRBJ2-7	TRBD2	TRBV5-6	TGTGCCAGCAGCTCCCGCGCTGCGGGGAGGGCCGCCTACGAGCAGTACTTC	CASSSRAAGRAAYEQYF
TRBJ2-1	-	TRBV5-1	TGCGCCAGCTGGGACCTCAGGGGGGATGAGCAGTTCTTC	CASWDLRGDEQFF
TRBJ1-4	-	TRBV6-5	TGTGCCAGCGGGCAGGGAGGGGGGAAACTGTTTTTT	CASGQGGGKLFF
TRBJ2-1	-	TRBV5-8	TGTGCCAGCAGCTCCATAGGCTCCTACAATGAGCAGTTCTTC	CASSSIGSYNEQFF
TRBJ2-3	-	TRBV10-3	TGTGCCATCAGTGCTGGGGGCACAGATACGCAGTATTTT	CAISAGGTDTQYF
TRBJ1-2	TRBD1	TRBV19	TGTGCCAGTAGCCTGACAGGGAACTATGGCTACACCTTC	CASSLTGNYGYTF
TRBJ1-5	TRBD1	TRBV19	TGTGCCAGTAGTCCCGGGACAGGGGGCTTCAATCAGCCCCAGCATTTT	CASSPGTGGFNQPQHF
TRBJ1-5	-	TRBV30	TGTGCCTGGAGTTCCCAAACGAGCAATCAGCCCCAGCATTTT	CAWSSQTSNQPQHF
TRBJ1-2	-	TRBV7-6	TGTGCCAGCGGTGGCGCTAACTATGGCTACACCTTC	CASGGANYGYTF
TRBJ1-2	-	TRBV5-1	TGCGCCAGCAGCCTCGGGACCAGGGGTGGCTACACCTTC	CASSLGTRGGYTF